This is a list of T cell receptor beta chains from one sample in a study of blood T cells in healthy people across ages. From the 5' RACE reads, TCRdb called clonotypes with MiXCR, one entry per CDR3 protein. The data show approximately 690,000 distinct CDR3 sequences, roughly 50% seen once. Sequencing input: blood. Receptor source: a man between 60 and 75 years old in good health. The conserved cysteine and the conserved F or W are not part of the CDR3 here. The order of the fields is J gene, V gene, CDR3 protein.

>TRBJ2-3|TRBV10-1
ASSEYRGPTDTQY
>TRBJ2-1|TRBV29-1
SVEVRHKSSYNEQF
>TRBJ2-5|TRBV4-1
ASSQLTGVVETQY
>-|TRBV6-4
ASSDSHADYEQY
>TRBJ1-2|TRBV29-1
SVGLGGGYT
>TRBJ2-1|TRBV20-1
SAPQGAGKYNEQF
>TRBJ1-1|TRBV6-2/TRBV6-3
ASSNPGTGSEAF
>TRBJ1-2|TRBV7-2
ASSLAGQTNDGYT
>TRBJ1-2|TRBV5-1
ASSSPGLLYGYT
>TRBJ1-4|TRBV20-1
SASVAGRHEKLF
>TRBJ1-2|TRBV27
ASSPYWAANYGYT
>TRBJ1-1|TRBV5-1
ASSLEGRVLNTEAF
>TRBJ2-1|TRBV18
ASSPGLGSVNEQF
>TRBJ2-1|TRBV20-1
SARGSSGSHNEQF
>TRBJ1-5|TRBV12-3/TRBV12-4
ASSTHRGGPQH
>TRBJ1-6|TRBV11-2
ASSLGTGSYNSPLH
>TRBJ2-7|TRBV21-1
ASSKPGRPYEQY
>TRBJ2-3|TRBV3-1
ASSHSVPPTDTQY
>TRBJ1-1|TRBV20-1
SARDRQGGWNTEAF
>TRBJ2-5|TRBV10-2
ASSDPGLSYQETQY
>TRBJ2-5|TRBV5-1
ASSGDTQETQY
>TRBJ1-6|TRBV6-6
ASSRQGKNSPLH
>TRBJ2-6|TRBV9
ASSVGDRGRGANVLT
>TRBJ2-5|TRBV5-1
ASSLMLAGVEETQY
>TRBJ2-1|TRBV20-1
SARTGDAYNEQF
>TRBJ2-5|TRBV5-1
ASSGQASQETQY
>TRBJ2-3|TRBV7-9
ASSSNREGTDTQY
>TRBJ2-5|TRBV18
ASSPQGLAVQETQY
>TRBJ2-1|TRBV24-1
ATMQAGDNEQF
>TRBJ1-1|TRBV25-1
ARSATWGNEAF
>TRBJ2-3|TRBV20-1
SASQGARTDTQY
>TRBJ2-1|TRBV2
ASERGGLYNEQF
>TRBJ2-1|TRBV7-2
ASSSFRRDEQF
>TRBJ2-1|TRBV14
ASSQLAGGGEQF
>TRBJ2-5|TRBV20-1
SATGLRNQETQY
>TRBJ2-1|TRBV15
ATSPRGQGFNEQF
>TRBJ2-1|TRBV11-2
ASSSRPWADEQF
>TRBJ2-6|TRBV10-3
AISELLAGSGANVLT
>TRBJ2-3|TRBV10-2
ASSGPPGTDTQY
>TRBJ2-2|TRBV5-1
ASSPQAVGTGVSGELF
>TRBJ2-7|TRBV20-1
SARAPGGYEQY
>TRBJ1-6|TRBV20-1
SATFRGWNSPLH
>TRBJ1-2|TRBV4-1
ASSQDGVGYT
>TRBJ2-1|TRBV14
ASNPTGDEQF
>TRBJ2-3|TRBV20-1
SALTGFFTDTQY
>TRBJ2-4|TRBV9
ASSVTSRNIQY
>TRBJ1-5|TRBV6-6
ASSYSGQGAGNQPQH
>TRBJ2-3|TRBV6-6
ASSRQGDTQY
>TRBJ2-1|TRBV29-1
SVDDSETQF
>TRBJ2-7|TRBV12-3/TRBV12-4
ASTRTGGAGGYEQY
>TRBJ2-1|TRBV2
ASFGESSYNEQF
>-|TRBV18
ASSLSSGTGIHEQY
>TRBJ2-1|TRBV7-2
ASTVGTGINEQF